This T cell receptor beta chain was sequenced in a study of PD-1 blockade in classical Hodgkin lymphoma. The CDR3 spans 13 residues. Germline CDR1 and CDR2: SGHNT and YYREEE (reference sequence). V lost 4 bases to trimming and J lost 11 bases; unmatched junction nucleotides: 11. Brentuximab vedotin exposure varied among the patients, all of whom had relapsed after autologous stem cell transplantation. The protocol was immunoSEQ multiplex PCR, while the TCRdb copy is restricted to in-frame clones and leaves out a portion. The sample records 20,000 or so clones, around 86% being singletons. This chain links TRBV5-4 with TRBJ2-5; 7 nucleotides match TRBD1. Sequenced material: peripheral blood mononuclear cells (PBMCs), taken at baseline. This clonotype originated in a human donor with classical Hodgkin lymphoma. CDR3 in amino acids: CASSIGQATQQYF. As DNA, the CDR3 is TGTGCCAGCAGCATCGGACAGGCGACCCAGCAGTACTTC.